Presented here are 23 T cell receptor beta chains from one specimen sequenced in a study of blood T cell repertoires in COVID-19. Clones were read by immunoSEQ multiplex PCR, and TCRdb kept only the in-frame ones, dropping some. The sample carries about 160,000 clones, approximately 95% recorded once. The sample taken for sequencing was peripheral blood. Every receptor here comes from a woman in her forties or fifties with acute or convalescent COVID-19.

This chain uses TRBV10-2 with TRBJ1-2; 8 positions match TRBD1. The germline V gene has CDR1 WSHSY and CDR2 SAAADI. The CDR3 is 16 amino acids. V lost 2 bases, J lost 0 bases, and 5 bases stayed unmatched. The CDR3 DNA follows: TGCGCCAGCAGTGAGAAGGGCAGGGGGCCTAACTATGGCTACACCTTC. Its translation: CASSEKGRGPNYGYTF.

This clone appeared once. The CDR3 region has the DNA TGTGCCAGCAGCCCACGGACAGCGATGATCTATGGCTACACCTTC. Amino acids: CASSPRTAMIYGYTF. This chain links TRBV9 with TRBJ1-2; a weak D match, TRBD1 (6 bases). This CDR3 has 15 amino acids. V was trimmed by 4 bases and J by 4 bases, leaving 17 bases between them. From germline, CDR1 is SGDLS and CDR2 YYNGEE.

V is TRBV24-1 and J is TRBJ2-3, with TRBD2 matching 10 bases. CDR3 length: 16 amino acids. V was pared by 4 bases and J by 0 bases, with 3 bases of the junction left unmatched. Germline V gene sequence: CDR1 KGHDR, CDR2 SFDVKD. The CDR3 sequence: CATSETTSGSTDTQYF. The CDR3 DNA reads as TGTGCCACCAGTGAAACGACTAGCGGGAGCACAGATACGCAGTATTTT.

The genes are TRBV7-9 and TRBJ2-3; tentative D call: TRBD1 (5 bases). The CDR3 runs to 15 residues. V was cut by 4 bases and J by 0 bases, with 11 bases left in between. Germline V gives CDR1 SEHNR, CDR2 FQNEAQ (reference sequence). The CDR3 loop is CASSSIDSSTDTQYF. The CDR3 DNA is TGTGCCAGCAGCTCGATCGACAGTAGCACAGATACGCAGTATTTT.

The chain recombines TRBV19 with TRBJ1-2; 7 bases agree with TRBD1. Germline loops: CDR1 LNHDA, CDR2 SQIVND (reference sequence). V was clipped by 6 bases and J by 7 bases; unmatched bases: 17. The CDR3 has 16 residues. The CDR3 region has the DNA TGTGCCAGTAGCCCGGGACAGCGGTTAGAAAAGGGTGGCTACACCTTC. This encodes CASSPGQRLEKGGYTF.

V is TRBV25-1 and J is TRBJ2-6, with a weak D call TRBD2 (6 bases). CDR3 size: 15 residues. CDR1 and CDR2 from the germline V gene are MGHDK and SYGVNS. The V gene lost 5 bases and the J gene lost 2 bases, with 10 bases spanning the gap. CDR3 DNA: TGTGCCAGCAGTCCCTCGGGAGCTGGGGCCAACGTCCTGACTTTC. This sequence encodes CASSPSGAGANVLTF.

The rearrangement uses TRBV9 and TRBJ2-3; tentative D call: TRBD1 (6 bases). The CDR3 runs to 14 residues. Germline V gene lookup returns CDR1 SGDLS and CDR2 YYNGEE. With 3 bases removed from V and 1 base from J, the gap between germline ends came to 9 bases. CDR3 nucleotide sequence: TGTGCCAGCAGCGCGACAGGTCGCACAGATACGCAGTATTTT. This codes for CASSATGRTDTQYF.

The V call is TRBV19, the J call TRBJ1-2; TRBD1 might be the D (5 bases). V was trimmed by 4 bases and J by 3 bases, leaving 15 bases between them. Germline V gene sequence: CDR1 LNHDA, CDR2 SQIVND (reference sequence). The CDR3 consists of 15 residues. The CDR3 bases are TGTGCCAGTAGTAGCTACGGGGAGGGGTACTATGGCTACACCTTC. Translating it yields CASSSYGEGYYGYTF.

V is TRBV28 and J is TRBJ2-1; TRBD2 is a possible D gene (5 bases). The germline V gene encodes CDR1 MDHEN and CDR2 SYDVKM. CDR3 length: 14 residues. Deletions cut 1 base from V and 6 bases from J, with 10 bases between. CDR3: CASSLLAGFNEQFF. The DNA of the CDR3 is TGTGCCAGCAGTTTATTGGCGGGTTTCAATGAGCAGTTCTTC. Based on the CDR3 plus reference TRBV28 and TRBJ2-1, the full variable domain is DVKVTQSSRYLVKRTGEKVFLECVQDMDHENMFWYRQDPGLGLRLIYFSYDVKMKEKGDIPEGYSVSREKKERFSLILESASTNQTSMYLCASSLLAGFNEQFFGPGTRLTVL.

This clone has just one count. V gene TRBV4-3 combines with J gene TRBJ2-2, with TRBD2 as a possible D gene (5 bases). The CDR3 is made up of 15 amino acids. Trimming left V 1 base short and J 6 bases short, with 12 bases between. Germline CDR1 reads LGHNA; CDR2 reads YSLEER. Here the CDR3 DNA reads TGCGCCAGCAGCCAAGTTGACGGGGTCCCCGGGGAGCTGTTTTTT. It is translated as CASSQVDGVPGELFF.

The chain combines TRBV19 with TRBJ1-6, with a tentative D call TRBD1 (5 bases). V dropped 2 bases and J dropped 7 bases, with 9 bases sitting between them. From germline, CDR1 is LNHDA and CDR2 SQIVND (reference sequence). CDR3 size: 14 residues. The CDR3 region is CASSIPTENSPLHF. CDR3 sequence (DNA): TGTGCCAGTAGTATACCGACAGAAAATTCACCCCTCCACTTT. The full variable domain, rest sourced from reference TRBV19 and TRBJ1-6, is DGGITQSPKYLFRKEGQNVTLSCEQNLNHDAMYWYRQDPGQGLRLIYYSQIVNDFQKGDIAEGYSVSREKKESFPLTVTSAQKNPTAFYLCASSIPTENSPLHFGNGTRLTVT.

V and J are TRBV7-8 and TRBJ1-1, with TRBD1 identical over 9 bases. The CDR3 is 13 residues long. Germline assignment: CDR1 SGHVS and CDR2 FQNEAQ. The V gene end was trimmed by 8 bases and the J gene end by 1 base; junction bases not matched to a gene: 2. CDR3 DNA sequence: TGTGCCAGCGTGGACAGGGGGAACACTGAAGCTTTCTTT. Amino acids: CASVDRGNTEAFF.

The J gene is TRBJ2-1, the V gene TRBV19, with TRBD1 as a possible D gene (5 bases). V lost 4 bases and J lost 3, with 7 bases in between. Germline V lookup: CDR1 LNHDA, CDR2 SQIVND (reference sequence). This CDR3 comprises 13 residues. CDR3 in DNA: TGTGCCAGTAGTACCGACAGCTACAATGAGCAGTTCTTC. This gives the protein CASSTDSYNEQFF.

The chain is built from TRBV25-1 and TRBJ1-4; maybe TRBD1 (6 bases). The CDR3 loop spans 15 amino acids. V dropped 1 base and J dropped 5 bases, with 11 bases sitting between them. Germline V gives CDR1 MGHDK, CDR2 SYGVNS. CDR3 protein: CASSEWTEGNEKLFF. CDR3 DNA: TGTGCCAGCAGTGAATGGACAGAGGGGAATGAAAAACTGTTTTTT.

The chain links TRBV7-9 to TRBJ2-2; 10 nucleotides align to TRBD2. The CDR3 extends over 14 amino acids. V shed 7 bases, J shed 9 bases, and the junction held 8 bases outside the gene matches. Per the germline V gene, CDR1 is SEHNR and CDR2 is FQNEAQ (reference sequence). This CDR3 is CASTASSGGWELFF. CDR3 nucleotide sequence: TGTGCCAGCACAGCCTCTAGCGGGGGCTGGGAGCTGTTTTTT. The variable domain in full, completed from reference TRBV7-9 and TRBJ2-2, reads DTGVSQNPRHKITKRGQNVTFRCDPISEHNRLYWYRQTLGQGPEFLTYFQNEAQLEKSRLLSDRFSAERPKGSFSTLEIQRTEQGDSAMYLCASTASSGGWELFFGEGSRLTVL.

The chain employs TRBV29-1 and TRBJ2-5; D ambiguous. Germline CDR1 SQVTM, CDR2 ANQGSEA. The CDR3 extends over 11 amino acids. Trimming shortened V by 1 base and J by 9 bases, and 9 bases separated the two germline ends. The CDR3 nucleotides read TGCAGCGTTGAAGCATCTAGTTCCCAGTACTTC. Translated, it gives CSVEASSSQYF. Using reference TRBV29-1 and TRBJ2-5 for the parts outside the CDR3, the full variable domain is SAVISQKPSRDICQRGTSLTIQCQVDSQVTMMFWYRQQPGQSLTLIATANQGSEATYESGFVIDKFPISRPNLTFSTLTVSNMSPEDSSIYLCSVEASSSQYFGPGTRLLVL.

In DNA form, the CDR3 reads TGTGCCAGCAGGGCGGCAGCGGGCTATGGCTACACCTTC. It yields the protein CASRAAAGYGYTF. The chain employs TRBV2 and TRBJ1-2; D is unclear. Germline values: CDR1 SNHLY, CDR2 FYNNEI. Between the trimmed V and J ends, which lost 6 bases and 4 bases, there was a span of 12 bases. The CDR3 has 13 amino acids.

This chain joins TRBV7-2 and TRBJ2-3; 8 bases map to TRBD2. CDR1 and CDR2 from the germline V gene are SGHTA and FQGNSA. V trimming: 10 bases; J trimming: 4 bases; junction bases outside the gene matches: 10. The CDR3 totals 14 residues. The CDR3 DNA follows: TGTGCCATCGACCGGGGGGGCGGCTCAGATACGCAGTATTTT. This sequence encodes CAIDRGGGSDTQYF.

The chain couples TRBV30 to TRBJ2-5; D not resolved. The length of the CDR3 is 12 residues. Germline CDR1 GTSNPN, CDR2 SVGIG (reference sequence). Deletions cut 2 bases from V and 4 bases from J, with 8 bases between. CDR3 coding DNA: TGTGCCTGGAGTATGGCCCCAGAGACCCAGTACTTC. Its protein product is CAWSMAPETQYF.

CDR3 DNA: TGTGCCAGTATCTTTACTAGGAGGTGGGACACCATATATTTT. Its translation is CASIFTRRWDTIYF. V usage is TRBV19 and J usage is TRBJ1-3; D remains unclear. This CDR3 spans 14 amino acids. V lost 7 bases, J lost 8 bases, and 18 bases lay in between. Germline V gene sequence: CDR1 LNHDA, CDR2 SQIVND (reference sequence).

V gene TRBV27 combines with J gene TRBJ1-1; 7 bases are shared with TRBD1. The trim removed 2 bases at V and 0 bases at J, leaving 6 bases unmatched. The CDR3 runs to 16 residues. Germline V gives CDR1 MNHEY, CDR2 SMNVEV (reference sequence). Here the CDR3 reads CASSLRIGTVNTEAFF. In DNA form, the CDR3 reads TGTGCCAGCAGTTTACGCATCGGGACAGTGAACACTGAAGCTTTCTTT.

The V call is TRBV10-3, the J call TRBJ2-3, with TRBD2 matching over 8 bases. The CDR3 is 17 amino acids. CDR1 is ENHRY, CDR2 SYGVKD, per germline. With 0 bases clipped from V and 2 bases from J, the junction kept 7 bases outside the gene matches. The CDR3 region has the DNA TGTGCCATCAGTGAGTCGATAAGTAGCGGGACCACAGATACGCAGTATTTT. Translating gives CAISESISSGTTDTQYF.

The chain recombines TRBV7-2 with TRBJ1-1; D gene uncertain. Trimming pared 2 bases from V and 2 bases from J, leaving 21 bases between. CDR3 size: 18 residues. Germline lookup yields CDR1 SGHTA and CDR2 FQGNSA. CDR3 sequence: CASSLLISGKLYNTEAFF. The CDR3 DNA sequence: TGTGCCAGCAGCTTACTGATATCGGGGAAATTATATAACACTGAAGCTTTCTTT. Using reference TRBV7-2 and TRBJ1-1 for the parts outside the CDR3, the full variable domain is GAGVSQSPSNKVTEKGKDVELRCDPISGHTALYWYRQSLGQGLEFLIYFQGNSAPDKSGLPSDRFSAERTGGSVSTLTIQRTQQEDSAVYLCASSLLISGKLYNTEAFFGQGTRLTVV.